The present T cell receptor (beta chain) was sequenced within a study of graft-versus-host responses after intestinal transplantation. Some clones are missing from TCRdb's copy, which holds only in-frame ones; the method was immunoSEQ multiplex PCR. The sample gives just under 85,000 clones, approximately 90% of which show up once; 7% to 9.5% is in the top ten. Comments on this clone: The antigen is unknown.

V dropped 3 bases and J dropped 0 bases, with 9 bases sitting between them. CDR1 and CDR2 (germline): MGHRA, YSYEKL. This CDR3 has 15 residues. Sequences were derived from unstimulated CD8+ T cells sorted from spleen or lymph node cells, sampled before transplant. The chain has TRBV4-1 and TRBJ1-3, with D maybe TRBD1 (6 bases). The sequence was collected from a human donor who was the organ donor for an intestinal transplant. The CDR3 DNA reads TGCGCCAGCAGCCAGACAGGTTTCTCTGGAAACACCATATATTTT. Protein sequence: CASSQTGFSGNTIYF.